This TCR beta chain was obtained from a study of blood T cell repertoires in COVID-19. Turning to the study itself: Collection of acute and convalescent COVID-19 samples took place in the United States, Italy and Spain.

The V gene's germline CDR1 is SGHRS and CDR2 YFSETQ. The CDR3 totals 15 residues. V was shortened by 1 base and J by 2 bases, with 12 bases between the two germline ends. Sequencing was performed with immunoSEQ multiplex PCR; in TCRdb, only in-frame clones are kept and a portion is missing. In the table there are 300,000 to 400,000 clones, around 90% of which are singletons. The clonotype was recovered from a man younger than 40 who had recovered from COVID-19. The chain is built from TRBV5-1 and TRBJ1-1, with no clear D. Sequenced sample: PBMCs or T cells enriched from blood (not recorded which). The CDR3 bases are TGCGCCAGCAGCTTGTATCTAGGAGAAAACACTGAAGCTTTCTTT. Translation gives CASSLYLGENTEAFF.